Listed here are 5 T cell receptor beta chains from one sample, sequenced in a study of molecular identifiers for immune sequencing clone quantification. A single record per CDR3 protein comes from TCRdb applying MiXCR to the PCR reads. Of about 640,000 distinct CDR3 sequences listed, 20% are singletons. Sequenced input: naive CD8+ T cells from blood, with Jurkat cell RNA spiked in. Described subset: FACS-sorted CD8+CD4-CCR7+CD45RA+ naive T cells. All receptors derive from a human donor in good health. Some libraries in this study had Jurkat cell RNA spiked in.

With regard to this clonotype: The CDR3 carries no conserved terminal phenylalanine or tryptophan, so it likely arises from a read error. CDR3 sequence reads: CASRDANTEAFL. The CDR3 DNA reads as TGTGCCAGCAGGGATGCCAACACTGAAGCTTTCCTT. The rearrangement links TRBV2 to TRBJ1-1; no definite D call. The germline V and J ends were trimmed by 6 bases and 2 bases, with 7 bases remaining between them. Germline CDR1 SNHLY, CDR2 FYNNEI. The CDR3 sequence is 12 residues long.

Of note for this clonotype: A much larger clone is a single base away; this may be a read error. The CDR3 DNA sequence: TGTGCCAGCAAGGGACTAGCTAGCGAGACCCAGTACTTC. Protein product: CASKGLASETQYF. The chain links TRBV2 to TRBJ2-5, with TRBD2 identical over 9 bases. The CDR3 spans 13 residues. Trimming cost V 7 bases and J 5 bases; bases outside gene matches: 5. CDR1 SNHLY and CDR2 FYNNEI come from the germline V gene.

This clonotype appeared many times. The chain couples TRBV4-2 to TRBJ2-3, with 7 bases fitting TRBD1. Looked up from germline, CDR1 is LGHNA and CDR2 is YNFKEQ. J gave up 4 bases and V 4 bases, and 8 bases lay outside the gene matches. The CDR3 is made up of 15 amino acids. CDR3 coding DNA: TGTGCCAGCAGCCCGCTGGAGCAGGGGGCAGATACGCAGTATTTT. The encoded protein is CASSPLEQGADTQYF.

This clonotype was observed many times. Here the CDR3 reads CASKTGETQYF. Here the CDR3 DNA reads TGTGCCAGCAAAACCGGAGAGACCCAGTACTTC. The chain links TRBV28 to TRBJ2-5; D is uncertain. Between the trimmed V and J ends, which lost 7 bases and 4 bases, there was a span of 7 bases. The CDR3 is 11 residues long. In germline, CDR1 is MDHEN, CDR2 SYDVKM.

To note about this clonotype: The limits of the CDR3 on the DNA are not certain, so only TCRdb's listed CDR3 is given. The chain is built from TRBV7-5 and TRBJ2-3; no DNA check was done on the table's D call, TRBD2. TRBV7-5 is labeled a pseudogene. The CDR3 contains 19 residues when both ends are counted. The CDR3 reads CISVPAALETSGGADTQYF.